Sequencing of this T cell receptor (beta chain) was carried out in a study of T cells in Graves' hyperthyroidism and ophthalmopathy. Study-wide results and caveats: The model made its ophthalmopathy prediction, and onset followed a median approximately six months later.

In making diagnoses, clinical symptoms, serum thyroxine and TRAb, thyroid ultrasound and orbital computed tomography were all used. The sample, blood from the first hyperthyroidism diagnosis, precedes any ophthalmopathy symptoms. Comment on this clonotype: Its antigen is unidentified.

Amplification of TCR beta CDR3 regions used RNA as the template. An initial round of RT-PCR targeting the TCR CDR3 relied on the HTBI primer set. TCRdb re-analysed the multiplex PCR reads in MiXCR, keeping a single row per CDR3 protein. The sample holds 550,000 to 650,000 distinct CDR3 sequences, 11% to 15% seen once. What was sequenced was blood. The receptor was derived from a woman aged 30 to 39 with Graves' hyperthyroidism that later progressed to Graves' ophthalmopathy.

DNA for the CDR3: TGCAGTGCTAGACCTCTAGCGGGAGGGCCACATACGCAGTATTTT. Protein sequence: CSARPLAGGPHTQYF. V is TRBV20-1 and J is TRBJ2-3; 12 bases line up with TRBD2. With 2 bases clipped from V and 7 bases from J, the junction kept 7 bases outside the gene matches. Germline V lookup: CDR1 DFQATT, CDR2 SNEGSKA (reference sequence). The CDR3 consists of 15 residues.